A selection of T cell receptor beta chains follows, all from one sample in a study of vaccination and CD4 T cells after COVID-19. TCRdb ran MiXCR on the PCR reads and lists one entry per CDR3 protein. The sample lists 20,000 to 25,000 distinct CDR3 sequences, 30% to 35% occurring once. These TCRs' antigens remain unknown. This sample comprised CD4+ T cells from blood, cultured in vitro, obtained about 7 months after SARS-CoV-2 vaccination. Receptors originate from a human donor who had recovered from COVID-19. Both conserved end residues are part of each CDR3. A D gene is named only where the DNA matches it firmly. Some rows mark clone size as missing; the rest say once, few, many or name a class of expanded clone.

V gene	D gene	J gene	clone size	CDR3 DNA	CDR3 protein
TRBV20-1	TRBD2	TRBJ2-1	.	TGCAGTGCCCAGCGGGGGGATGAGCAGTTCTTC	CSAQRGDEQFF
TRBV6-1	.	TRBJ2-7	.	TGTGCCAGCAGTGAAGCGGGCAGAGACTACGAGCAGTACTTC	CASSEAGRDYEQYF
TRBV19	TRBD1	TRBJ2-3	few	TGTGCCAGTAGCCGCCGGGACAGGGCCCCAGGTACGCAGTATTTT	CASSRRDRAPGTQYF
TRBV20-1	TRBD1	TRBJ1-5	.	TGCAGTGCTCGACAGGGGTTTAATCAGCCCCAGCATTTT	CSARQGFNQPQHF
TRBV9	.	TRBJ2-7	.	TGTGCCAGCAGCGCCCAAACTGGAACCTACGAGCAGTACTTC	CASSAQTGTYEQYF
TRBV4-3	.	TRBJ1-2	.	TGCGCCAGCAGCCAAGTGGGGACGGGCGATTATGGCTACACCTTC	CASSQVGTGDYGYTF
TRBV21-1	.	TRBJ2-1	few	TGTGCCAGCAGCAAAGGAACAGGGGCCGTTGAGCAGTTCTTC	CASSKGTGAVEQFF
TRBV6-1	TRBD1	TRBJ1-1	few	TGTGCCAGCAGTGGACAGGGTGGCAGTGCTTTCTTT	CASSGQGGSAFF
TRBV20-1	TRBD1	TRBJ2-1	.	TGCAGTGCTAGAGTGCCTCCGGGACAGGGCGGTGAGCAGTTCTTC	CSARVPPGQGGEQFF
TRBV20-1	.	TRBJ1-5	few	TGCAGTGCTAGGGGGTATAGCAATCAGCCCCAGCATTTT	CSARGYSNQPQHF
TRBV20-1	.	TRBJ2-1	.	TGCAGTGCTAGAACCTTCCGAAGCTCCTACAATGAGCAGTTCTTC	CSARTFRSSYNEQFF
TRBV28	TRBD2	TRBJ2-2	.	TGTGCCAGCAGTTGGACCGGGACTAGTCTTTTCGGGGAGCTGTTTTTT	CASSWTGTSLFGELFF
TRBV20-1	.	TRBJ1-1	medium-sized	TGCAGTGCTAGATCCGTGTGGAGTGCTGAAGCTTTCTTT	CSARSVWSAEAFF
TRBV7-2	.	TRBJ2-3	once	TGTGCCAGCAGCTTAGCGGTTGCTTTCACAGATACGCAGTATTTT	CASSLAVAFTDTQYF
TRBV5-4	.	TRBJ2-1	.	TGTGCCAGCAGCTTGGGAGGACCCGATAGCGATGAGCAGTTCTTC	CASSLGGPDSDEQFF
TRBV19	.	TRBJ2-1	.	TGTGCCAGTAGTAAGGGCCGAGGGACATCTCAAGATGAGCAGTTCTTC	CASSKGRGTSQDEQFF
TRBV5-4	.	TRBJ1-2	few	TGTGCCAGCAGCTTGGCAGGACAGAGTAACTATGGCTACACCTTC	CASSLAGQSNYGYTF
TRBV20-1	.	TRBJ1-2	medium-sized	TGCAGTGCTGTCGGACACAACTATGGCTACACCTTC	CSAVGHNYGYTF
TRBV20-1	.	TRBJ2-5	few	TGCAGTGCCAACGAGGCCGTAGGCCAAGAGACCCAGTACTTC	CSANEAVGQETQYF
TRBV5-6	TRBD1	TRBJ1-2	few	TGTGCCAGCAGCTTGCCTACGGGACAGACCTATGGCTACACCTTC	CASSLPTGQTYGYTF
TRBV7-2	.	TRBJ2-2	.	TGTGCCAGCACCCTGAGAGGGGGGGGGGCCGGGGAGCTGTTTTTT	CASTLRGGGAGELFF
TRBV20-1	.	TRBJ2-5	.	TGCAGTGCTAGAGATATTCTGCAATTGACCCAGTACTTC	CSARDILQLTQYF
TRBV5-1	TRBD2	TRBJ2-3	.	TGCGCCAGCAGCTTGCCTAGCGGCTCCACAGATACGCAGTATTTT	CASSLPSGSTDTQYF
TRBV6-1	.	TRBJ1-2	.	TGTGCCAGCAGTGAATCGACAACTAACTATGGCTACACCTTC	CASSESTTNYGYTF
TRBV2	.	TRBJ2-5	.	TGTGCCAGCAGAGAGACGGTGTACCAAGAGACCCAGTACTTC	CASRETVYQETQYF
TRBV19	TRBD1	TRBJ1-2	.	TGTGCCAGTAGTATAGCTGAGACAGGGGTGCGGGGCTACACCTTC	CASSIAETGVRGYTF
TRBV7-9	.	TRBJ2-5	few	TGTGCCAGCAGCTTACTTACTAGTAGCGAGACCCAGTACTTC	CASSLLTSSETQYF
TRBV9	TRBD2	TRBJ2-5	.	TGTGCCAGCAGCCCGGGGACTAGCCTCCAAGAGACCCAGTACTTC	CASSPGTSLQETQYF
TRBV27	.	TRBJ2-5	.	TGTGCCAGCAGCGACTTTGGGGCAGAAAAGACCCAGTACTTC	CASSDFGAEKTQYF
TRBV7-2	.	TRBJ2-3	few	TGTGCCAGCAGCGTAGGGGGTGGGGGGACCGGAGATACGCAGTATTTT	CASSVGGGGTGDTQYF
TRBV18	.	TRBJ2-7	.	TGTGCCAGCTCACCACGCGTACAGACTCTTGGGGAGCAGTACTTC	CASSPRVQTLGEQYF
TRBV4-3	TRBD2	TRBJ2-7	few	TGCGCCAGCAGCCTAATCGGCGGGGGATCCTACGAGCAGTACTTC	CASSLIGGGSYEQYF
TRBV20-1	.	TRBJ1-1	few	TGCAGTGCTAGAGATCTTCTTGGGACGCCTAACACTGAAGCTTTCTTT	CSARDLLGTPNTEAFF
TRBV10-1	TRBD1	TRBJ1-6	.	TGCGCCAGCATTAACCCCGACAGGGTCGATTCACCCCTCCACTTT	CASINPDRVDSPLHF
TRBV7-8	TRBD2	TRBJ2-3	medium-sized	TGTGCCAGCAGCTTACAGTCGCTAGCGGGGAGGCTAAGCACAGATACGCAGTATTTT	CASSLQSLAGRLSTDTQYF
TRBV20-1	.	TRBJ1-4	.	TGCAGTGCTAGCCCAGGGTCGGGTAATGAAAAACTGTTTTTT	CSASPGSGNEKLFF
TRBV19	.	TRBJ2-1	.	TGTGCCAGTAGTATGGGGCTAGATCGAACCTACAATGAGCAGTTCTTC	CASSMGLDRTYNEQFF
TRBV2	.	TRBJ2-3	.	TGTGCCAGCATGGGGGAATCCGATACGCAGTATTTT	CASMGESDTQYF
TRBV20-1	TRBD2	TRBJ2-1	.	TGCAGTGCTAGAGTCGGCGTGGGTAGCGGGGGAGACAATGAGCAGTTCTTC	CSARVGVGSGGDNEQFF
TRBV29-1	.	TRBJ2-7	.	TGCAGTGAGAACTGGGGCCTTCCCAAAGGTTACGAGCAGTACTTC	CSENWGLPKGYEQYF
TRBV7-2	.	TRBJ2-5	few	TGTGCCAGCAGCTACGCCGGCGTTGGGGGGGAGACCCAGTACTTC	CASSYAGVGGETQYF
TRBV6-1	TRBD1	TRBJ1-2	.	TGTGCCAGCAGCCAGGGACAGCACTATGGCTACACCTTC	CASSQGQHYGYTF
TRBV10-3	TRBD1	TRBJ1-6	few	TGTGCCATCAGTGATATGGGACAGGGCCATTCGCCCCTCCACTTT	CAISDMGQGHSPLHF
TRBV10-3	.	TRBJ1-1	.	TGTGCCATCAGTAAGACAGGAAAGGACACTGAAGCTTTCTTT	CAISKTGKDTEAFF
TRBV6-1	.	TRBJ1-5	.	TGTGCCAGCAGGCCTCCGGGGGCCTTGTATCAGCCCCAGCATTTT	CASRPPGALYQPQHF
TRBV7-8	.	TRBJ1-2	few	TGTGCCAGCAGCTTGGACCGGGGCTATGGCTACACCTTC	CASSLDRGYGYTF
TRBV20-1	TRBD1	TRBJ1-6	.	TGCAGTGCTAGACCCGGGACAGGGGATTCACCCCTCCACTTT	CSARPGTGDSPLHF
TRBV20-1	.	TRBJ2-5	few	TGCAGTGCTCACCCCGACCAAGAGACCCAGTACTTC	CSAHPDQETQYF
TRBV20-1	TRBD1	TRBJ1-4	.	TGCAGTGCTCGAAGACAGGGTGAAAAACTGTTTTTT	CSARRQGEKLFF
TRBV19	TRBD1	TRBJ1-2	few	TGTGCCAGTAAAGGGCAGGGGGCGGCCTATGGCTACACCTTC	CASKGQGAAYGYTF
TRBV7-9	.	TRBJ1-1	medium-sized	TGTGCCAGCAGCCAGGGACCGTCGAACACTGAAGCTTTCTTT	CASSQGPSNTEAFF